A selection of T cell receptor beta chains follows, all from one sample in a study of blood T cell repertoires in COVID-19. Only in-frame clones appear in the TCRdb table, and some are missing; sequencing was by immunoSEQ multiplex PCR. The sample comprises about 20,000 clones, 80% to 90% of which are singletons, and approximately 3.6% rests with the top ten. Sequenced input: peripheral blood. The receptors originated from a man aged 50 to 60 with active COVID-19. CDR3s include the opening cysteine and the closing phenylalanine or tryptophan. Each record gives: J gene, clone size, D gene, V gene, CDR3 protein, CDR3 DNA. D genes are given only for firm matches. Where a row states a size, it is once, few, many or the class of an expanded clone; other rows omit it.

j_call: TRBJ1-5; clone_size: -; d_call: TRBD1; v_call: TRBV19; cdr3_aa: CASSIGDRVDQPQHF; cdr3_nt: TGTGCCAGTAGTATAGGAGACAGGGTTGATCAGCCCCAGCATTTT
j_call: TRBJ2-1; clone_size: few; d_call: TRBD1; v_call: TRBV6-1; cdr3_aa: CASSGLPGQGFNEQFF; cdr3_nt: TGTGCCAGCAGTGGATTACCGGGACAGGGGTTCAATGAGCAGTTCTTC
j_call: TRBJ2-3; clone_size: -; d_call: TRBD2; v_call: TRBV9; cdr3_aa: CASSGRLAGANTQYF; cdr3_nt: TGTGCCAGCAGCGGCAGGCTAGCGGGGGCCAATACGCAGTATTTT
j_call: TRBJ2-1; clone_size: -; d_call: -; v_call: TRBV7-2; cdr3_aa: CASNRWRDAYNEQFF; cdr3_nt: TGTGCCAGCAATAGGTGGCGGGACGCCTACAATGAGCAGTTCTTC
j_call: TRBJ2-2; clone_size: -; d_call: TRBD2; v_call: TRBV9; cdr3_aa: CASSPLRGVPGELFF; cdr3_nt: TGTGCCAGCAGCCCTCTCCGGGGGGTTCCCGGGGAGCTGTTTTTT
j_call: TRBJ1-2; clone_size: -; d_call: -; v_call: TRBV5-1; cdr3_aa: CASSLGGNYGYTF; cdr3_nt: TGCGCCAGCAGCTTGGGAGGAAACTATGGCTACACCTTC
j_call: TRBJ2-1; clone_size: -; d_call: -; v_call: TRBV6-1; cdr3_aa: CASSADYLSSYNEQFF; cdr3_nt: TGTGCCAGCAGTGCGGACTATCTGAGCTCCTACAATGAGCAGTTCTTC
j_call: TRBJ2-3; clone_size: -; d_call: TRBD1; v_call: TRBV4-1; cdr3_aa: CASSPGQGSSDTQYF; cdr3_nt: TGCGCCAGCAGCCCAGGACAGGGCTCATCAGATACGCAGTATTTT
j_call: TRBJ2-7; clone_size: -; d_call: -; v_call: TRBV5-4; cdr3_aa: CAYRTTGRQYF; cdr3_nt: TGTGCCTATAGAACAACGGGAAGGCAGTACTTC
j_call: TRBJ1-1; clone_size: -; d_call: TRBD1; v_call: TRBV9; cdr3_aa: CASSAARQGATEAFF; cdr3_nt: TGTGCCAGCAGCGCGGCACGACAGGGGGCGACTGAAGCTTTCTTT
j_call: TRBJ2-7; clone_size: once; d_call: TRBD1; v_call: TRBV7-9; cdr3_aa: CASSSGTGGQFSYEQYF; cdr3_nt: TGTGCCAGCAGCTCCGGGACAGGGGGCCAATTTAGCTACGAGCAGTACTTC
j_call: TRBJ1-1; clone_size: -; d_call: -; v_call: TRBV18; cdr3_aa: CASSPTRGEGTEAFF; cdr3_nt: TGTGCCAGCTCACCTACCAGGGGCGAGGGCACTGAAGCTTTCTTT
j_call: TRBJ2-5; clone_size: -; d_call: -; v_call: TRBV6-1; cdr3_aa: CASSEYPQGGGETQYF; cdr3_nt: TGTGCCAGCAGTGAATACCCCCAGGGGGGTGGAGAGACCCAGTACTTC
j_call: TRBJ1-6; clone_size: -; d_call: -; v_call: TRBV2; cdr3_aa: CASSGESSYNSPLHF; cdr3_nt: TGTGCCAGCTCCGGAGAAAGCTCCTATAATTCACCCCTCCACTTT
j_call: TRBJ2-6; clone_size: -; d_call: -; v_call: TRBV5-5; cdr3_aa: CASSSKPDSLWASGANVLTF; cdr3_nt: TGTGCCAGCAGCTCAAAACCTGACAGCCTCTGGGCTAGTGGGGCCAACGTCCTGACTTTC
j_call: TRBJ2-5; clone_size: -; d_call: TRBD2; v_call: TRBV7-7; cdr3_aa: CASSATGAGGVETQYF; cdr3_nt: TGTGCCAGCAGCGCGACTGGGGCGGGGGGGGTAGAGACCCAGTACTTC
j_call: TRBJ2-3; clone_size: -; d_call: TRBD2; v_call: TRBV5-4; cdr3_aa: CASSLGPLAGGSATDTQYF; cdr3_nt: TGTGCCAGCAGCTTGGGCCCGCTAGCGGGGGGGTCGGCCACAGATACGCAGTATTTT
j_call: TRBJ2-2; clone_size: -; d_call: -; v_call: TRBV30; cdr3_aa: CAWSVLGAGELFF; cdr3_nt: TGTGCCTGGAGTGTTTTAGGGGCCGGGGAGCTGTTTTTT
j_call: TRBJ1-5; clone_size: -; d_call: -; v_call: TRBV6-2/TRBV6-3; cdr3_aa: CASSYSVGSDQPQHF; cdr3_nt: TGTGCCAGCAGTTACTCGGTGGGCAGTGATCAGCCCCAGCATTTT
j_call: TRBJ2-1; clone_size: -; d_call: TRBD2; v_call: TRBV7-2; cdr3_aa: CASSLARRGRRNEQFF; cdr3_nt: TGTGCCAGCAGCTTAGCGCGGCGGGGGAGGAGGAATGAGCAGTTCTTC
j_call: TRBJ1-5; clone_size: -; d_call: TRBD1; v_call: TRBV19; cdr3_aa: CASSFGTGREQPQHF; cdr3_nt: TGTGCCAGTAGTTTCGGGACAGGGAGAGAACAGCCCCAGCATTTT
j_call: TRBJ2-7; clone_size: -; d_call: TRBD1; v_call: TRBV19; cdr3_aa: CASSNGTDDYF; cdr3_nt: TGTGCCAGTAGTAACGGGACAGATGACTACTTC
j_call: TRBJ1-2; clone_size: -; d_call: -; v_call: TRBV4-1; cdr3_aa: CASSQGLLQGRLGYGYTF; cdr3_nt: TGCGCCAGCAGCCAAGGACTTCTGCAGGGAAGATTAGGCTATGGCTACACCTTC
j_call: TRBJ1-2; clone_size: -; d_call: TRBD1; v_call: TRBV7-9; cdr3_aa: CASSSQGIYGYTF; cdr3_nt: TGTGCCAGCAGCTCACAGGGGATCTATGGCTACACCTTC
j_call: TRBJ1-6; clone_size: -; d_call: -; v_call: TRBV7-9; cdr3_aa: CASSFWQGRSPLHF; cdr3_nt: TGTGCCAGCAGCTTCTGGCAGGGGAGATCACCCCTCCACTTT
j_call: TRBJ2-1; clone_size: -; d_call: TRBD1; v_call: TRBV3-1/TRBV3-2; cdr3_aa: CASSFRQGADEQFF; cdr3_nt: TGTGCCAGCAGCTTCAGACAGGGGGCGGATGAGCAGTTCTTC
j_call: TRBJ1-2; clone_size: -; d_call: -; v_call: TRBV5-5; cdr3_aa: CASLPGPTAGYGYTF; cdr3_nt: TGTGCCAGCCTCCCGGGGCCTACCGCGGGGTATGGCTACACCTTC
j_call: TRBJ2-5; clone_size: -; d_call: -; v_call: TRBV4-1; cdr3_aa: CASSQVGQQETQYF; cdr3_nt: TGCGCCAGCAGCCAAGTGGGCCAGCAAGAGACCCAGTACTTC
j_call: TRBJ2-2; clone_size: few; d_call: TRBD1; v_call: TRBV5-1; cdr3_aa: CASSGQVNTGELFF; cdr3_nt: TGCGCCAGCAGCGGACAGGTGAACACCGGGGAGCTGTTTTTT
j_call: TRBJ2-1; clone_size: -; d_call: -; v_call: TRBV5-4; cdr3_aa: CASSFLVGEVDEQFF; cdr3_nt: TGTGCCAGCAGCTTTCTCGTTGGGGAGGTCGATGAGCAGTTCTTC
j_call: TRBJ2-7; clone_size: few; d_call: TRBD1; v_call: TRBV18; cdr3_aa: CASSPPGTGSLYEQYF; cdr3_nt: TGTGCCAGCTCACCACCAGGGACAGGGAGTTTGTACGAGCAGTACTTC
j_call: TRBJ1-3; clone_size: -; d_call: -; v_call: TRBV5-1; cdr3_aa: CASSLVGGRSGNTIYF; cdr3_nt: TGCGCCAGCAGCTTGGTTGGCGGCCGATCTGGAAACACCATATATTTT
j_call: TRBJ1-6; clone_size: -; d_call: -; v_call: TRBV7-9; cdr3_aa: CASAQGGSPLHF; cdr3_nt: TGTGCCAGTGCGCAGGGTGGTTCACCCCTCCACTTT
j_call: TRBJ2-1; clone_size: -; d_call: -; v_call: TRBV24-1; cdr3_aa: CATRKQGDEQFF; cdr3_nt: TGTGCCACCAGAAAACAGGGCGATGAGCAGTTCTTC
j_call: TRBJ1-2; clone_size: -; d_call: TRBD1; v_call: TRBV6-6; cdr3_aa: CASSPLSQGAVGYTF; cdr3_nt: TGTGCCAGCAGTCCACTTTCACAGGGGGCGGTTGGCTACACCTTC
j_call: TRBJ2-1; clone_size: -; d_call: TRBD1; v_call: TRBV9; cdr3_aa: CASSEGAGGIREQFF; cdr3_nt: TGTGCCAGCAGCGAGGGGGCAGGGGGCATTAGGGAGCAGTTCTTC
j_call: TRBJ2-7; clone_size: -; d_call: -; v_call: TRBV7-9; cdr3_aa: CASSWDNSYEQYF; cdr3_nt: TGTGCCAGCTCATGGGACAACTCCTACGAGCAGTACTTC
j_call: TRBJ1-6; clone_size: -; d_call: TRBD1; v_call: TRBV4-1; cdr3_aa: CASSRRRGDSPLHF; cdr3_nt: TGCGCCAGCAGCCGACGCAGGGGGGACTCACCCCTCCACTTT
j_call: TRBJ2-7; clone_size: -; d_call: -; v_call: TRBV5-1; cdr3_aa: CASGKGDSSYEQYF; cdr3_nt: TGCGCCAGCGGCAAGGGGGATAGCTCCTACGAGCAGTACTTC
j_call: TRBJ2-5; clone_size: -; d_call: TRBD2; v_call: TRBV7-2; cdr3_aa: CASSLYPGGETQYF; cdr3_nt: TGTGCCAGCAGCTTATACCCGGGGGGGGAGACCCAGTACTTC
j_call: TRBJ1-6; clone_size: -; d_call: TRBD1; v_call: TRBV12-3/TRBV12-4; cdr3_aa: CASTRQGTSPLHF; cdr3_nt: TGTGCCAGCACCCGACAGGGAACTTCACCCCTCCACTTT
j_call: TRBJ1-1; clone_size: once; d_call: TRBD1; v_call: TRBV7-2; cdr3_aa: CASSLMPGQGEAEAFF; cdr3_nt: TGTGCCAGCAGCTTAATGCCTGGACAGGGGGAGGCCGAAGCTTTCTTT
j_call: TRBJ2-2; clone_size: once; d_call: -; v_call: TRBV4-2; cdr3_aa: CATGGRANTGELFF; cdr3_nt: TGTGCCACCGGCGGGCGCGCGAACACCGGGGAGCTGTTTTTT
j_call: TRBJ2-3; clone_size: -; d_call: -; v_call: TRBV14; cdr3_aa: CASSIGVGTDTQYF; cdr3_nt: TGTGCCAGCAGCATAGGGGTAGGCACAGATACGCAGTATTTT
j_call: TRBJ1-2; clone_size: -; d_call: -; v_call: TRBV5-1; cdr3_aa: CASSLTESYGYTF; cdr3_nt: TGCGCCAGCAGCTTGACAGAGAGCTATGGCTACACCTTC